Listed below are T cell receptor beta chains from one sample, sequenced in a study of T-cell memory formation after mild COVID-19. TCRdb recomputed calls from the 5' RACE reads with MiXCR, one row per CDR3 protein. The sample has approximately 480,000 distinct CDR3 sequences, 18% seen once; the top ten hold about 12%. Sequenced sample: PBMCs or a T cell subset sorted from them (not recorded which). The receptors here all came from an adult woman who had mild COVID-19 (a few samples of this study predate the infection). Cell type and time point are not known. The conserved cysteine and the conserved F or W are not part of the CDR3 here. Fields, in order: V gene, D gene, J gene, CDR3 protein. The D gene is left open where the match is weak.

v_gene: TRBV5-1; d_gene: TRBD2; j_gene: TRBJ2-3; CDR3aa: ASSFGLAGATTDTQY
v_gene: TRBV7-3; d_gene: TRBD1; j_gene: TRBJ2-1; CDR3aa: ASSSLPTGTAYNEQF
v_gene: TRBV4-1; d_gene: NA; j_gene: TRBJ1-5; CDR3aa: ASSHTRIRTEDSNQPQH
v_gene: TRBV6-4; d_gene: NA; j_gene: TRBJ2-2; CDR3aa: ASSRDINTGELF
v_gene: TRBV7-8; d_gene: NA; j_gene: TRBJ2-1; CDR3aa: ASSLSPSRSRYNEQF
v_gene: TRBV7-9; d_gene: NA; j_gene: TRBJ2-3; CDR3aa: ASSLAGSFTDTQY
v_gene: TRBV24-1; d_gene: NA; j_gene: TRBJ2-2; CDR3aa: ATRKNENTGELF
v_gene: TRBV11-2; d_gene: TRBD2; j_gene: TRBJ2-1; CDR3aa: ASSLDFYRGTSDRNEQF
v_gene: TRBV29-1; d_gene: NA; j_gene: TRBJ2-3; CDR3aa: SVVDYLVTDTQY
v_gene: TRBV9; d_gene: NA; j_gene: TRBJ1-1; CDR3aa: ASSYTFEGGTEAF
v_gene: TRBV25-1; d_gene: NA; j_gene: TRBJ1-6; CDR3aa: ASSERDRMGYNSPLH
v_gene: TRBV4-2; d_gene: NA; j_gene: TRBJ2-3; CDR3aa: ASSQSIDTQY
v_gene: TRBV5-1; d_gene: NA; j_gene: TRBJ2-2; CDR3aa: ASSRGSWTGELF
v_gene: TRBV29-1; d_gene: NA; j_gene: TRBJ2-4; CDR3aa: SARESAKNIQY
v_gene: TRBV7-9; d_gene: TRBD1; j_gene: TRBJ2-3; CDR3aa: ASSLGDRGQRDTQY
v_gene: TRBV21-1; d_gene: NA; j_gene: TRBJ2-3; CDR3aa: ASSKERRGGINTQY
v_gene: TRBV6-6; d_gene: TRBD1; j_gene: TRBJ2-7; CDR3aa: ATRQGPYEQY
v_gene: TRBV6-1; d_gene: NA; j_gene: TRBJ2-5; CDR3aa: ASSAQQETQY
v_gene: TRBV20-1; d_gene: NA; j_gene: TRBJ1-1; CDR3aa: SAHLLGTPEAF
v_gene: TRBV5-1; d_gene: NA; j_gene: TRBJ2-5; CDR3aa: ASSLSGVAETQY
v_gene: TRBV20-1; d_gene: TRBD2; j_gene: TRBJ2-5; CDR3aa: SARAYGRAVPETQY
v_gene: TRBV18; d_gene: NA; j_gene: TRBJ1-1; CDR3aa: ASSGLRKAMNTEAF
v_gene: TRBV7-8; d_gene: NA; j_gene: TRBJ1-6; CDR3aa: ATKGEGGNSPLH
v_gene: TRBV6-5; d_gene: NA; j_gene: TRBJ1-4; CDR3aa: ASSYGGREKLF
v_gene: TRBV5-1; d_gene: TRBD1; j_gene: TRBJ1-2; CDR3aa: ASSSGQDYGYT
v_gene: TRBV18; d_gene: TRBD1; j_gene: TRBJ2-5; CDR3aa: ASSPGQGAKETQY
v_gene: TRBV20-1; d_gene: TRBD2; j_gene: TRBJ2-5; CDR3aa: SASAGGKVGGQETQY
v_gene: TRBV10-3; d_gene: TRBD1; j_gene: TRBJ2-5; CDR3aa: AISDGQGSETQY
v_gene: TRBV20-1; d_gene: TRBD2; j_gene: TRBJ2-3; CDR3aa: SARLAGRTYTQY
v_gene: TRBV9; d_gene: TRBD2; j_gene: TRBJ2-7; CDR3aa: ASSKSGSQGEQY
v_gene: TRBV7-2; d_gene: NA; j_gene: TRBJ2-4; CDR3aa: ASSFRILAKNIQY
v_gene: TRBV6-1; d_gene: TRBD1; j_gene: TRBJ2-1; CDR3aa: ASSVAGTGFFNEQF
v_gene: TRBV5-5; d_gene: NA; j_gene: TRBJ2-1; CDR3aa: ASSHGNGEQF
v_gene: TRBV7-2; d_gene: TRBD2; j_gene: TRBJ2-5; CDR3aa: ASSPPRGGAWETQY